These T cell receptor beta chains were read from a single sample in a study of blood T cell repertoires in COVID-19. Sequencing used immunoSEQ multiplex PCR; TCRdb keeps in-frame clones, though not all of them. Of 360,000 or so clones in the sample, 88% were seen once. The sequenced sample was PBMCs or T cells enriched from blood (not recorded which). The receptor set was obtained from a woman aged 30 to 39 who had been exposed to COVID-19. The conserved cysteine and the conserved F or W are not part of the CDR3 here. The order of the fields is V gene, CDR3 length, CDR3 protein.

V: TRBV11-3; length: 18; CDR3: ASSLDLSWGPQPKNTEAF
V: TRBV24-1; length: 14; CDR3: ATSDQTGYSNQPQH
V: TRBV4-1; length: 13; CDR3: ASSHEGADTGELF
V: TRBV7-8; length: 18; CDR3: ASSPQGLAGGPSSYNEQF
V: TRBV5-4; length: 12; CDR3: ASSLRLNQETQY
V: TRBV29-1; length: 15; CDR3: SVEGSSGNKNTGELF
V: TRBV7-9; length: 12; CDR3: ASSLSGSNYGYT
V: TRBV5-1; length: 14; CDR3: ASSLGLQREGYEQY
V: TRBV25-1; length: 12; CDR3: ASSDGLAGGKQF
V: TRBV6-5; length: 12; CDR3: ASRYTGQGTEAF
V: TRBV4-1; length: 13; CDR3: ASSHTGTGIYEQY
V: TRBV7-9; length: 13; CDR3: ASSLGSGSTDTQY
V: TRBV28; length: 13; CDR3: ASSLLEGAKNIQY
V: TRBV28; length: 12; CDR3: ASRGQGKGEKLF
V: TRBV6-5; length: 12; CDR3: ASRRGKSSYEQY
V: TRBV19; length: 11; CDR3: ASSWRENTEAF
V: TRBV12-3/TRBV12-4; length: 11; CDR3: ASSGQGYYGYT
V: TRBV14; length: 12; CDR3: ASSQEGVRSPLH